The 5 T cell receptor beta chains below were found in one sample sequenced in a study of blood T cell repertoires in COVID-19. This table comes from immunoSEQ multiplex PCR, and its TCRdb copy is limited to in-frame clones, with some not included. Of 55,000 to 75,000 clones in the sample, around 82% are singletons; the top ten hold more than 15%. The sequencing input was peripheral blood. The receptor set was obtained from a man aged 60-69 years with COVID-19, enrolled during active disease.

The chain uses TRBV4-2 and TRBJ2-1; D might be TRBD2 (6 bases). The ends were cut back, 1 base at V and 7 bases at J, with 17 bases in the middle. The CDR3 length is 16 residues. The germline CDR1 and CDR2 sequences are LGHNA and YNFKEQ. As DNA, the CDR3 is TGTGCCAGCAGCCAAGCTGAGGGGAGGAGAGGGAATGAGCAGTTCTTC. Translation: CASSQAEGRRGNEQFF.

This chain connects TRBV2 to TRBJ2-5, with 11 bases that match TRBD2. The CDR3 runs to 16 residues. With 5 bases clipped from V and 5 bases from J, the junction kept 10 bases outside the gene matches. The germline V gene encodes CDR1 SNHLY and CDR2 FYNNEI. This CDR3 reads CASSFSGGAVGETQYF. CDR3 bases: TGTGCCAGCAGTTTTAGCGGGGGGGCGGTAGGTGAGACCCAGTACTTC. The full variable domain, with the rest looked up from reference TRBV2 and TRBJ2-5, is EPEVTQTPSHQVTQMGQEVILRCVPISNHLYFYWYRQILGQKVEFLVSFYNNEISEKSEIFDDQFSVERPDGSNFTLKIRSTKLEDSAMYFCASSFSGGAVGETQYFGPGTRLLVL.

This chain connects TRBV11-2 to TRBJ1-2, with D hard to call. V lost 2 bases to trimming and J lost 1 base, with 11 bases between them. The CDR3 has 15 residues. Per the germline V gene, CDR1 is SGHAT and CDR2 is FQNNGV. This CDR3 reads CASSLWTRDNYGYTF. DNA for the CDR3: TGTGCCAGCAGCTTATGGACGAGGGATAACTATGGCTACACCTTC.

This clone has only one observation. The chain links TRBV2 to TRBJ2-5, with 15 bases identical to TRBD2. The CDR3 covers 16 residues. Germline CDR1 and CDR2: SNHLY and FYNNEI. V was pared by 4 bases and J by 5 bases, with 5 bases of the junction left unmatched. The CDR3 protein is CASSGTSGGAKETQYF. In nucleotides, the CDR3 is TGTGCCAGCAGTGGGACTAGCGGGGGGGCCAAGGAGACCCAGTACTTC. The entire variable domain, with the rest obtained from reference TRBV2 and TRBJ2-5, is as follows: EPEVTQTPSHQVTQMGQEVILRCVPISNHLYFYWYRQILGQKVEFLVSFYNNEISEKSEIFDDQFSVERPDGSNFTLKIRSTKLEDSAMYFCASSGTSGGAKETQYFGPGTRLLVL.

By share, this clone ranks as medium-sized. This chain uses TRBV11-2 with TRBJ1-2; weak D call: TRBD1 (6 bases). The germline gives CDR1 SGHAT, CDR2 FQNNGV. Trimming left V 1 base short and J 0 bases short, with 12 bases between. CDR3 length equals 16 residues. CDR3 in amino acids: CASSLARTDPNYGYTF. The CDR3, as DNA: TGTGCCAGCAGCTTAGCGAGGACAGACCCTAACTATGGCTACACCTTC.